This T cell receptor (beta chain) came from a study of CD8 T cells in Susac syndrome. This clonotype was found once. An input of about 0.45 to 1 ug of RNA was subjected to reverse transcription using random hexamers. The method of amplification for TCR beta CDR3 was immunoSEQ multiplex PCR, covering 54 Vbeta and 13 Jbeta. TCRdb re-analysed the immunoSEQ multiplex PCR reads in MiXCR, keeping a single row per CDR3 protein. The sample yields just over 300,000 distinct CDR3 sequences, under 95% seen once. The T cells that were sequenced for TCR beta were CD8+ and CD4+ cells from blood. The sequenced sample consisted of CD4+ T cells from PBMCs. The source of this sequence is a human donor with multiple sclerosis.

The CDR3 region has the DNA TGCGCCAGCAGCTTCACGGCCGATTTTCCGAATTCACCCCTCCACTTT. Encoded protein: CASSFTADFPNSPLHF. The chain carries TRBV5-1 and TRBJ1-6; D is unresolved. Per the germline V gene, CDR1 is SGHRS and CDR2 is YFSETQ. The CDR3 has 16 residues. Trimming cost V 2 bases and J 7 bases, with 16 bases left between them.